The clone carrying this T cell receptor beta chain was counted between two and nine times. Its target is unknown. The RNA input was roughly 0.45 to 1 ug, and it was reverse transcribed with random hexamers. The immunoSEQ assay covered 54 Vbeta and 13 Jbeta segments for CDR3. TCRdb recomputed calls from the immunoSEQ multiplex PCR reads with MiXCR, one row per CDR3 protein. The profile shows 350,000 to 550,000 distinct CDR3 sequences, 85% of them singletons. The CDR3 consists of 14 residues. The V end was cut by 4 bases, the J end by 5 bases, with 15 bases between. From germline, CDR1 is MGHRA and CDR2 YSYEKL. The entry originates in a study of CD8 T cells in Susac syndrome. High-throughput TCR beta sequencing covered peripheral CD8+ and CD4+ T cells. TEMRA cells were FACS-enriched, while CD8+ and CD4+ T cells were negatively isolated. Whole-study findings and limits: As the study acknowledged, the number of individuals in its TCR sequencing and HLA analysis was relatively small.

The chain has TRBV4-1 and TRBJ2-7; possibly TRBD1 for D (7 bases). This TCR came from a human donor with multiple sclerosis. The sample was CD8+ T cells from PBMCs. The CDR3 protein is CASSRAGQSDEQYF. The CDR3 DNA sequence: TGCGCCAGCAGCCGTGCGGGACAGTCCGACGAGCAGTACTTC.